This TCR beta chain was observed in a study of T cells after yellow fever vaccination. Looked up from germline, CDR1 is SGHRS and CDR2 is YFSETQ. The CDR3 extends over 15 amino acids. J lost 1 base, V lost 7 bases, and 8 bases had no gene match. TCRdb reanalysed the 5' RACE reads using MiXCR and keeps one entry per CDR3 protein. The repertoire holds around 340,000 distinct CDR3 sequences, approximately 12% seen once, with 2.5% to 4% in the top ten. This clonotype was counted many times. The gene calls are TRBV5-1 and TRBJ2-4; 7 bases are shared with TRBD2. Here the sequenced sample was CD4+ T cells sorted from PBMCs, taken 15 days after the yellow fever booster vaccination. This clonotype was sampled from a man in his late teens or twenties who received the YFV17D yellow fever vaccine. The chain's CDR3 is CASRPGGQAKNIQYF. The CDR3 nucleotides are TGCGCCAGCCGTCCGGGGGGTCAGGCCAAAAACATTCAGTACTTC.